The entry below describes one T cell receptor (beta chain). As handled by the study authors: Estimates of nucleated cell counts were drawn from the amplification of reference gene primers. The data were produced by immunoSEQ multiplex PCR, yet TCRdb's version contains in-frame clones alone and is incomplete. D and trimming come from the DNA, and the V and J calls and clone size come from that table. Here the sample spans 200,000 to 250,000 clones, around 90% being singletons. This CDR3 has 14 amino acids. CDR1 is SEHNR and CDR2 is FQNEAQ in the germline V gene (reference sequence). The trim removed 5 bases at V and 7 bases at J, leaving 6 bases unmatched. These data come from a study of blood T cell repertoires in COVID-19. Study details: T cells, B-cell-depleted T cells, or PBMCs provided the cDNA or gDNA that served as material.

The sequenced sample was PBMCs or T cells enriched from blood (not recorded which). This receptor was identified in a man younger than 35 with acute COVID-19. V gene TRBV7-9 combines with J gene TRBJ1-4; 8 positions match TRBD1. The CDR3 here is CASSQTGDTEKLFF. The CDR3 DNA is TGTGCCAGCAGCCAGACAGGGGATACTGAAAAACTGTTTTTT.